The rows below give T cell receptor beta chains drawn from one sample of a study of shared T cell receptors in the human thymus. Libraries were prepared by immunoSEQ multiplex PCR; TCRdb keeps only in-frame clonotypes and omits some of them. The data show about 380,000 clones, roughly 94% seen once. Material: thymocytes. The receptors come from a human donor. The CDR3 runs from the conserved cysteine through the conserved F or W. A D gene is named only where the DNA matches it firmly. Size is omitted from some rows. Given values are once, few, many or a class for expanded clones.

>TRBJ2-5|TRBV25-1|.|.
CASSVKETQYF
TGTGCCAGCAGTGTTAAAGAGACCCAGTACTTC
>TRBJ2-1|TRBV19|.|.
CASLPTSSYNEQFF
TGTGCCAGTTTACCAACGAGCTCCTACAATGAGCAGTTCTTC
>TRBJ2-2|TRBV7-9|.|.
CASSLAVPAGELFF
TGTGCCAGCAGCTTAGCCGTCCCGGCCGGGGAGCTGTTTTTT
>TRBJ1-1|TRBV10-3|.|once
CAIRRGGLRSEAFF
TGTGCCATCAGACGGGGGGGCCTCCGCAGCGAAGCTTTCTTT
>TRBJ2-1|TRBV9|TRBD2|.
CASSAGTSGSSYNEQFF
TGTGCCAGCAGCGCCGGGACTAGCGGGTCCTCCTACAATGAGCAGTTCTTC
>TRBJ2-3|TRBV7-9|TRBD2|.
CASSLAGLAGGYGTDTQYF
TGTGCCAGCAGCTTAGCGGGCCTAGCGGGAGGATACGGCACAGATACGCAGTATTTT
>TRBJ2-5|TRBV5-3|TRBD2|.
CARSLVTSGQETQYF
TGTGCCAGAAGCTTGGTGACTAGCGGCCAAGAGACCCAGTACTTC
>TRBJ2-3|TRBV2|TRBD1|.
CASSEGGQVWALADTQYF
TGTGCCAGCAGTGAAGGGGGACAGGTTTGGGCCCTGGCAGATACGCAGTATTTT
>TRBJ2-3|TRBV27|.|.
CASSLWRGALSTDTQYF
TGTGCCAGCAGTTTATGGCGAGGGGCGCTTAGCACAGATACGCAGTATTTT
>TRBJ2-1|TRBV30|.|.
CAWSGPRLEGGFF
TGTGCCTGGAGTGGACCCCGTTTAGAGGGGGGGTTCTTC
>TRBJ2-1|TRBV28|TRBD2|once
CASSLISGRGYNEQFF
TGTGCCAGCAGTTTAATCAGCGGGAGGGGCTACAATGAGCAGTTCTTC
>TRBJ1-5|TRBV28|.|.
CASSLSQANQPQHF
TGTGCCAGCAGTTTGTCTCAGGCAAATCAGCCCCAGCATTTT
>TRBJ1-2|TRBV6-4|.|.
CASFRVYGYTF
TGTGCCAGCTTTCGAGTATATGGCTACACCTTC
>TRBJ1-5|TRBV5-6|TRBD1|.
CASSPGQGNNQPQHF
TGTGCCAGCAGCCCGGGACAGGGGAACAATCAGCCCCAGCATTTT
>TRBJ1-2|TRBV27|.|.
CASSSDSYYGYTF
TGTGCCAGCAGTTCCGACAGCTACTATGGCTACACCTTC
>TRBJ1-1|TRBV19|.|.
CASSISSPLGNTEAFF
TGTGCCAGTAGTATATCCAGCCCCCTGGGAAACACTGAAGCTTTCTTT